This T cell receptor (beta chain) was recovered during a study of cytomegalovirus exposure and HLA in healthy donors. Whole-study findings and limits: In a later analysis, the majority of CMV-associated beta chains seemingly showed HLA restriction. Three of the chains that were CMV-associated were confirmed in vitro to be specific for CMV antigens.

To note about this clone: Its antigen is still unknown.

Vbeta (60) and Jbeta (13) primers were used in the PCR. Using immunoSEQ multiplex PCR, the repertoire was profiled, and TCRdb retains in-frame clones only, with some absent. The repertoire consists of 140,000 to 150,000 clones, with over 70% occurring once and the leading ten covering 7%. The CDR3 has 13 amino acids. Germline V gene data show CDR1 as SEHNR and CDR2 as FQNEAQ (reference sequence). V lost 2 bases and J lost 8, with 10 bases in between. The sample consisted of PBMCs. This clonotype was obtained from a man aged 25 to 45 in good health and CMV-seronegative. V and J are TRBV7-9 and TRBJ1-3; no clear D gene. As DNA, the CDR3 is TGTGCCAGCAGCTTAACGGGTCTAGACACCATATATTTT. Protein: CASSLTGLDTIYF.